This T cell receptor beta chain was captured in a study of shared clonotypes between healthy human individuals. This clone was seen a handful of times. The germline CDR1 and CDR2 sequences are SGHTA and FQGNSA. The CDR3 is 15 residues long. Deletions cut 4 bases from V and 4 bases from J, with 16 bases between. Deep-level assay runs were performed. The authors distributed each subset's genomic DNA evenly over several immunoSEQ plates. Loaded into unsorted PBMC replicate PCRs was 250 to 350 ng DNA, 30,000 or so T cell genomes. Method: immunoSEQ multiplex PCR; TCRdb's copy keeps in-frame clones and lacks some. The profile shows hundreds of thousands of clones, 70% to 80% of them singletons.

J is TRBJ1-2 and V is TRBV7-2; D might be TRBD1 (5 bases). The TCR comes from a woman in her 40s in good health. Some clones in this sample may be carry-over from other donors' samples. The sequenced material came from PBMCs. CDR3 in amino acids: CASSWRGSDFYGYTF. CDR3 nucleotides: TGTGCCAGCAGCTGGCGGGGGTCGGATTTCTATGGCTACACCTTC.